Shown below are 13 T cell receptor beta chains from a single sample sequenced in a study of follicular helper T cells after annual influenza vaccination (dated by TCRdb to about 2017). What this sample's time point label stands for: 2015-2016 season, 7 days after influenza vaccination. Library construction relied on the immunoSEQ multiplex PCR assay. Entries here come from immuneACCESS through TCRdb and include only in-frame sequences with V and J called. Some clones fail to appear in such tables; in the studies checked, an unresolved V gene covers under half of the shortfall, and the cause of the remainder is unknown. The sample table records roughly 7,300 clones; over 80% of these occur just once. 1.6% of the sample comes from the top ten. The sample was CXCR5+ CD38- circulating T follicular helper cells from blood, taken 7 days after influenza vaccination. The sample's cell subset or site, from its label and the paper: circulating Tfh, non-naive CD4+CXCR5+PD-1+ (ICOS+CD38+ or ICOS-CD38-). The receptors come from an adult who received the influenza vaccine.

This chain joins TRBV15 and TRBJ1-5; D is ambiguous. This CDR3 is built from 12 residues. Germline V gene lookup returns CDR1 LNHNV and CDR2 YYDKDF (reference sequence). The V end lost 0 bases, the J end lost 13 bases, and 10 bases lay between the germline ends. This CDR3 reads CATSRDSGSQHF. The CDR3 nucleotides read TGTGCCACCAGCAGAGATTCGGGATCTCAGCATTTT.

This clone was counted a single time. This rearrangement joins TRBV7-2 to TRBJ2-1, with D perhaps TRBD2 (5 bases). Germline V gene lookup returns CDR1 SGHTA and CDR2 FQGNSA. The CDR3 has 12 amino acids. Trimming left V 3 bases short and J 10 bases short, with 10 bases between. Written as DNA, the CDR3 is TGTGCCAGCAGCTTGAGGACTGGGGAGCAGTTCTTC. Amino acids: CASSLRTGEQFF.

This clone has just one count. This chain joins TRBV4-1 and TRBJ2-5; 11 bases line up with TRBD1. With V trimmed by 5 bases and J by 0 bases, 8 bases remained unmatched. The CDR3 contains 17 residues. Germline-derived CDR1 and CDR2 are MGHRA and YSYEKL. CDR3 in amino acids: CASSIFGQGANQETQYF. The CDR3 DNA follows: TGCGCCAGCAGCATATTTGGACAGGGGGCAAACCAAGAGACCCAGTACTTC.

The V gene is TRBV28, the J gene TRBJ1-4, with unresolved D. CDR1 and CDR2 from the germline V gene are MDHEN and SYDVKM. The germline V and J ends were trimmed by 7 bases and 8 bases, with 14 bases remaining between them. CDR3 length equals 13 residues. The CDR3 DNA reads TGTGCCAGCACGCAAGGGATCCGGGAAAAACTGTTTTTT. Protein product: CASTQGIREKLFF.

This clone has a handful of counts. The chain joins TRBV30 to TRBJ1-5; D is possibly TRBD1 (5 bases). The CDR3 is 14 amino acids. V gave up 1 base and J gave up 6 bases, with 13 bases separating them. Germline CDR1 is GTSNPN and CDR2 is SVGIG (reference sequence). The CDR3 region is CAWSAGTPRQPQHF. The CDR3 DNA follows: TGTGCCTGGAGTGCCGGGACCCCGCGTCAGCCCCAGCATTTT.

The rearrangement links TRBV7-3 to TRBJ1-1, with D possibly being TRBD1 (6 bases). V gave up 6 bases and J gave up 8 bases, with 16 bases separating them. The CDR3 covers 13 residues. CDR1 is SGHTA, CDR2 FQGTGA, per germline. The CDR3 region has the DNA TGTGCCAGCAGAGGAACAGGGAATAGGGAAGCTTTCTTT. Translated: CASRGTGNREAFF.

The sample holds one count of this clone. The chain links TRBV5-1 to TRBJ2-2, with D possibly being TRBD2 (6 bases). The CDR3 is 15 residues long. V lost 4 bases and J 4 bases, leaving 14 bases between the germline ends. Germline assignment: CDR1 SGHRS and CDR2 YFSETQ. The CDR3 bases are TGCGCCAGCAGCGAAATAGCGGCCACCACCGGGGAGCTGTTTTTT. This translates into CASSEIAATTGELFF.

The chain recombines TRBV6-6 with TRBJ2-3; D remains unclear. CDR3 length: 11 residues. With 8 bases removed from V and 6 bases from J, the gap between germline ends came to 9 bases. CDR1 and CDR2 (germline): MNHNY, SVGAGI (reference sequence). Here the CDR3 reads CASAEWDTQYF. Here the CDR3 DNA reads TGTGCCAGCGCAGAGTGGGATACGCAGTATTTT.

A single count supports this clone. The genes are TRBV9 and TRBJ2-1; D possibly corresponds to TRBD1 (5 bases). CDR3 size: 16 residues. Germline CDR1 is SGDLS and CDR2 is YYNGEE. Between the trimmed V and J ends, which lost 0 bases and 7 bases, there was a span of 17 bases. The CDR3, as DNA: TGTGCCAGCAGCGTAGTTGTTGGGGCAGGAGAGAATGAGCAGTTCTTC. It yields the protein CASSVVVGAGENEQFF. Full variable domain (remainder filled in from reference TRBV9 and TRBJ2-1): DSGVTQTPKHLITATGQRVTLRCSPRSGDLSVYWYQQSLDQGLQFLIQYYNGEERAKGNILERFSAQQFPDLHSELNLSSLELGDSALYFCASSVVVGAGENEQFFGPGTRLTVL.

V and J are TRBV2 and TRBJ2-7; D call uncertain. The germline V gene encodes CDR1 SNHLY and CDR2 FYNNEI. The V and J ends lost 6 bases and 5 bases respectively, with 20 bases between them. The CDR3 sequence is 15 residues long. The CDR3 region has the DNA TGTGCCAGCAGCCTCCGAGACACCCTAGGCCACGAGCAGTACTTC. Protein sequence: CASSLRDTLGHEQYF.

The rearrangement uses TRBV6-5 and TRBJ2-7; D is undetermined. The CDR3 loop spans 11 amino acids. With 8 bases removed from V and 1 base from J, the gap between germline ends came to 6 bases. Germline V CDR1 and CDR2: MNHEY, SVGAGI. The CDR3 DNA reads TGTGCCAGCTGGGCGTCCTACGAGCAGTACTTC. This codes for CASWASYEQYF.

The rearrangement links TRBV28 to TRBJ2-5; D uncertain. V lost 10 bases and J 4 bases, leaving 19 bases between the germline ends. The CDR3 extends over 14 amino acids. Looked up from germline, CDR1 is MDHEN and CDR2 is SYDVKM. Here the CDR3 DNA reads TGTGCCACCCAATCACCTGGGCGGCCAGAGACCCAGTACTTC. Protein: CATQSPGRPETQYF.

The chain recombines TRBV5-1 with TRBJ2-7, with 7 bases lining up with TRBD1. There are 13 residues in the CDR3. The trim removed 4 bases at V and 5 bases at J, leaving 6 bases unmatched. Germline CDR1 is SGHRS and CDR2 is YFSETQ. DNA of the CDR3: TGCGCCAGCAGCCGGGACAGTATCAACGAGCAGTACTTC. Protein sequence: CASSRDSINEQYF.